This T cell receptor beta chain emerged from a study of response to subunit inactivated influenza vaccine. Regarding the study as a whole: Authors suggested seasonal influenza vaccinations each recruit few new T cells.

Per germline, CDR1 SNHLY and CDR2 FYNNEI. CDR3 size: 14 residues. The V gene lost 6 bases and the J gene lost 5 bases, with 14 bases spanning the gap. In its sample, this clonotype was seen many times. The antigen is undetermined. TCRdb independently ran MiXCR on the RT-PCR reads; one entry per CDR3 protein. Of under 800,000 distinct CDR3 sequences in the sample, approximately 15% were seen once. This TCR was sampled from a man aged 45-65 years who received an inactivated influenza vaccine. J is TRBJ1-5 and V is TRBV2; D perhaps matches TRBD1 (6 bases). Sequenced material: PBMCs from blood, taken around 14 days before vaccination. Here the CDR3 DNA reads TGTGCCAGCAGGAAGGGGGAGAAGCATCAGCCCCAGCATTTT. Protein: CASRKGEKHQPQHF.